This TCR beta chain is drawn from a study of vaccination and CD4 T cells after COVID-19. Turning to the study itself: A median of around 73 days (range 14 to 241) separated dose two from the taking of post-vaccine samples. Overlapping SARS-CoV-2, HCoV-NL63, HCoV-OC43 and HCoV-229E spike peptides stimulated the cells. As control conditions, cultures were given either a CEFX pool serving as positive control, an HIV-1 Nef pool, or no peptide at all.

Cultured CD4+ T cells had their DNA profiled by the Oncomine TCR Beta short-read assay. After culture, CD4+ T cells served as the source for genomic DNA extraction. TCRdb ran MiXCR on the PCR reads and lists one entry per CDR3 protein. The sample contains 8,500 to 13,000 distinct CDR3 sequences, around 77% of which appear only once. The treatment is: approximately nine-day PBMC culture with coronavirus spike peptide pools or control peptides (ViraFEST assay). Per germline, CDR1 SGHAT and CDR2 FQNNGV. V lost 2 bases, J lost 6 bases, and 5 bases stayed unmatched. This CDR3 contains 15 residues. Worth noting for this clonotype: As yet, its antigen is unknown.

This TCR came from a human donor who had recovered from COVID-19. The material sequenced was CD4+ T cells from blood, cultured in vitro. This chain links TRBV11-2 with TRBJ2-1; 9 bases match TRBD2. Here the CDR3 reads CASSLMAGGFNEQFF. DNA for the CDR3: TGTGCCAGCAGCTTAATGGCGGGAGGGTTCAATGAGCAGTTCTTC.